This T cell receptor (beta chain) originates from a study of CD8 T cells in Susac syndrome. Recently defined diagnostic criteria classed the Susac syndrome patients as definite or probable. In germline, CDR1 is SGHTA, CDR2 FQGTGA. The junction had 6 bases not matched to a gene; V was cut back by 5 bases and J by 3 bases. CDR3 size: 16 residues. RNA amounts of about 0.5 to 1 ug underwent reverse transcription with random hexamers. TCRdb reanalysed the immunoSEQ multiplex PCR reads using MiXCR and keeps one entry per CDR3 protein. The table has 210,000 or so distinct CDR3 sequences, 94% seen once. This sequence was found in a human donor with Susac syndrome. Sequencing used CD4+ T cells from PBMCs. The J gene is TRBJ2-5, the V gene TRBV7-3; 13 bases match TRBD2. CDR3 DNA sequence: TGTGCCAGCAGCCCGCGGACTAGCGGGGGCGAAGAGACCCAGTACTTC. Protein: CASSPRTSGGEETQYF.